The next 10 T cell receptor beta chains were all read from a single sample in a study of cytomegalovirus exposure and HLA in healthy donors (dated by TCRdb to about 2017). Receptor libraries were prepared by the immunoSEQ multiplex PCR assay. A mixture of 60 forward primers for TCR Vbeta segments and 13 reverse primers for TCR Jbeta segments was used in the multiplex PCR. Here the immuneACCESS table is served through TCRdb, limited to in-frame sequences with V and J called. Missing clones are a known gap in these copies; in checked studies unresolved V genes cover under half, and the rest lacks a known reason. The sample has around 170,000 clones on record, approximately 78% of them singletons. The ten largest clones represent roughly 0.8% of the sample. The specimen was PBMCs. The receptors were gathered from a woman between 18 and 30 years old in good health and CMV-seronegative.

The chain links TRBV5-1 to TRBJ1-2, with 8 bases that match TRBD1. CDR3 length: 15 amino acids. V trimming: 2 bases; J trimming: 14 bases; junction bases outside the gene matches: 17. CDR1 is SGHRS and CDR2 is YFSETQ in the germline V gene. CDR3 protein: CASSFQLPGQELKTF. For the CDR3, the DNA is TGCGCCAGCAGCTTTCAATTGCCGGGACAGGAGCTTAAAACCTTC.

The V gene is TRBV21-1, the J gene TRBJ2-2; TRBD2 is the table's D call, not checked against the DNA. TRBV21-1 is described as a pseudogene. This CDR3 has 15 residues. The CDR3 loop reads CASSKVGEVPGELFF. CDR3 bases: TGTGCCAGCAGCAAAGTGGGAGAAGTCCCCGGGGAGCTGTTTTTT.

This chain connects TRBV27 to TRBJ2-2; the D gene is possibly TRBD1 (6 bases). The CDR3 spans 15 residues. From germline, CDR1 is MNHEY and CDR2 SMNVEV (reference sequence). Deletions cut 3 bases from V and 1 base from J, with 9 bases between. The CDR3 DNA reads TGTGCCAGCAGTTTGGAACAGGGGAACACCGGGGAGCTGTTTTTT. Amino acids: CASSLEQGNTGELFF.

The chain is built from TRBV5-1 and TRBJ2-7, with TRBD2 matching 9 bases. After removal of 4 bases from V and 3 bases from J, the junction contained 11 bases not matched to a gene. Germline CDR1 SGHRS, CDR2 YFSETQ. The CDR3 runs 16 residues. The DNA for the CDR3 is TGCGCCAGCAGCCCGGCGGGTAGCGGGGGCGTCTACGAGCAGTACTTC. It translates to CASSPAGSGGVYEQYF.

CDR3 nucleotide sequence: TGTGCCAGCAGCGATTACTCGGACAGTCCCTTCTACGAGCAGTACTTC. It specifies CASSDYSDSPFYEQYF. V is TRBV5-4 and J is TRBJ2-7; D may be TRBD1 (6 bases). V was pared by 4 bases and J by 3 bases, with 20 bases between. The length of the CDR3 is 16 residues. Germline V lookup: CDR1 SGHNT, CDR2 YYREEE (reference sequence).

This sequence joins TRBV28 and TRBJ1-1, with D uncertain. Germline V gives CDR1 MDHEN, CDR2 SYDVKM. The length of the CDR3 is 14 residues. V lost 3 bases to trimming and J lost 6 bases, with 14 bases between them. CDR3 coding DNA: TGTGCCAGCAGTTTCGGGGTCCTAAGGGCTGAAGCTTTCTTT. It encodes CASSFGVLRAEAFF.

V usage is TRBV29-1 and J usage is TRBJ2-7, with D unclear. The CDR3 covers 12 residues. Germline V gene lookup returns CDR1 SQVTM and CDR2 ANQGSEA. The ends were cut back, 0 bases at V and 4 bases at J, with 7 bases in the middle. CDR3 nucleotide sequence: TGCAGCGTTGAAGACAACCTATACGAGCAGTACTTC. Its protein is CSVEDNLYEQYF.

The chain recombines TRBV13 with TRBJ2-1, with 9 bases aligning to TRBD2. The length of the CDR3 is 16 residues. Unmatched junction bases numbered 7, after V lost 5 bases and J lost 2 bases. In germline, CDR1 is PRHDT, CDR2 FYEKMQ (reference sequence). The CDR3 DNA follows: TGTGCCAGCAGCATTCTAGCGGGGACAACCTACAATGAGCAGTTCTTC. It is translated as CASSILAGTTYNEQFF.

The CDR3, as DNA: TGTGCCAGCAGTGGGTGGGACAGGGGCCCCTACGAGCAGTACTTC. Its protein product is CASSGWDRGPYEQYF. The rearrangement uses TRBV6-1 and TRBJ2-7, with 10 bases matching TRBD1. V lost 4 bases to trimming and J lost 2 bases; unmatched junction nucleotides: 5. This CDR3 is 15 amino acids long. CDR1 MNHNS and CDR2 SASEGT come from the germline V gene.

The chain couples TRBV7-9 to TRBJ2-7, with 13 positions matching TRBD2. Trimming removed 5 bases from V and 0 bases from J; junction bases left unmatched: 7. Germline V gene lookup returns CDR1 SEHNR and CDR2 FQNEAQ (reference sequence). The CDR3 length is 17 residues. CDR3 residues: CASSPYGTSGVSYEQYF. The DNA of the CDR3 is TGTGCCAGCAGCCCATACGGGACTAGCGGGGTCTCCTACGAGCAGTACTTC.